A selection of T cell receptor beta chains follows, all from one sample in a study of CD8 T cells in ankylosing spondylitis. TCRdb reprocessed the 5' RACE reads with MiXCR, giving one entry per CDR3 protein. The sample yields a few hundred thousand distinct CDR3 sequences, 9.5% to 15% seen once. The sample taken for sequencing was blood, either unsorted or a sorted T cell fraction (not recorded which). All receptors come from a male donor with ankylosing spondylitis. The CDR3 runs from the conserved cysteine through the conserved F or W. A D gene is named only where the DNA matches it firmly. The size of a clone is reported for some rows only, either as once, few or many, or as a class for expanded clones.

TGCAGTGCTAGCCACCAAGAGACCCAGTACTTC | CSASHQETQYF | TRBJ2-5 | TRBV20-1 | - | 11 | few
TGTGCCAGTAGTGCCGGACAGGGGAGGACCTACTCCTACAATGAGCAGTTCTTC | CASSAGQGRTYSYNEQFF | TRBJ2-1 | TRBV19 | TRBD1 | 18 | -
TGTGCCATCAGTGACACCGGGACACCAAAGGAGACCCAGTACTTC | CAISDTGTPKETQYF | TRBJ2-5 | TRBV10-3 | - | 15 | many
TGTGCCAGCAGACGTACAGTTTCTAGCACAGATACGCAGTATTTT | CASRRTVSSTDTQYF | TRBJ2-3 | TRBV28 | - | 15 | -
TGTGCCAGCAGTACGACAGGGGGCTTTGGCAATCAGCCCCAGCATTTT | CASSTTGGFGNQPQHF | TRBJ1-5 | TRBV6-2/TRBV6-3 | TRBD1 | 16 | few
TGCGCCAGCAGCTGGCAGGGCACAGATACGCAGTATTTT | CASSWQGTDTQYF | TRBJ2-3 | TRBV5-1 | - | 13 | -
TGCGCCAGCAGGGAGACAGGCCAAGAGACCCAGTACTTC | CASRETGQETQYF | TRBJ2-5 | TRBV5-1 | - | 13 | few
TGTGCCACACGGGTCCGGGGAACGGCCGGGGAGCTGTTTTTT | CATRVRGTAGELFF | TRBJ2-2 | TRBV12-3/TRBV12-4 | - | 14 | few
TGTGCCAGCAGTGAAGGCCGTCATACGCAGTATTTT | CASSEGRHTQYF | TRBJ2-3 | TRBV6-1 | - | 12 | -
TGCGCCAGCAGCAGCCTAGCGGGAGGAGGAGAGACCCAGTACTTC | CASSSLAGGGETQYF | TRBJ2-5 | TRBV5-1 | TRBD2 | 15 | -
TGTGCCAGCAGTCGACTAGCGGGAGCCGGGGAGCTGTTTTTT | CASSRLAGAGELFF | TRBJ2-2 | TRBV12-3/TRBV12-4 | TRBD2 | 14 | -
TGTGCCAGCAGCCTCGACAGGGGGCCGGAGGAAAAACTGTTTTTT | CASSLDRGPEEKLFF | TRBJ1-4 | TRBV28 | TRBD1 | 15 | -
TGCGCCAGCACCGTGGGAGGGGATGACACTGAAGCTTTCTTT | CASTVGGDDTEAFF | TRBJ1-1 | TRBV10-2 | - | 14 | few
TGCAGCGTTGGGCGTGACAGGGGGTTTGGAAGCACAGATACGCAGTATTTT | CSVGRDRGFGSTDTQYF | TRBJ2-3 | TRBV29-1 | TRBD1 | 17 | many
TGTGCCAGCAGCTCAGAGGGACGTGCGACGCAGTATTTT | CASSSEGRATQYF | TRBJ2-3 | TRBV5-6 | - | 13 | -
TGTGCCAGCAGGAACATGGGAGAAGGGGATCAGCCCCAGCATTTT | CASRNMGEGDQPQHF | TRBJ1-5 | TRBV7-9 | - | 15 | -
TGTGCCAGCAGCAAGACTAGCGCTGTGACCGGGGAGCTGTTTTTT | CASSKTSAVTGELFF | TRBJ2-2 | TRBV12-3/TRBV12-4 | TRBD2 | 15 | few
TGCAGCGGGGCAGCGGGGGCAGATACGCAGTATTTT | CSGAAGADTQYF | TRBJ2-3 | TRBV29-1 | TRBD2 | 12 | -
TGTGCCAGCAGTTTAGATGCGGGAAGAGAGACCCAGTACTTC | CASSLDAGRETQYF | TRBJ2-5 | TRBV12-3/TRBV12-4 | - | 14 | many
TGTGCCAGCAGCGTAGAACCCTACAGGGGCCTGGGAGAGACCCAGTACTTC | CASSVEPYRGLGETQYF | TRBJ2-5 | TRBV9 | TRBD1 | 17 | -
TGCGCCAGCAGTGACAGGGGGCGACCCTACGAGCAGTACTTC | CASSDRGRPYEQYF | TRBJ2-7 | TRBV10-1 | TRBD1 | 14 | many
TGTGCCAGCAGTCAAGCAGGATTTGAGCAGTTCTTC | CASSQAGFEQFF | TRBJ2-1 | TRBV11-2 | - | 12 | -
TGCGCCAGCAGCTGGGACCCGAGGACTGCCCCGAATCAGCCCCAGCATTTT | CASSWDPRTAPNQPQHF | TRBJ1-5 | TRBV5-1 | - | 17 | -
TGTGCCAGTAGACAGTCCTCTACCTACAAGCAGTACTTC | CASRQSSTYKQYF | TRBJ2-7 | TRBV12-3/TRBV12-4 | - | 13 | many
TGTGCCAGCACCCGTTCTAACATTCAGTACTTC | CASTRSNIQYF | TRBJ2-4 | TRBV11-2 | - | 11 | -
TGTGCCAGCACAGCAGGGAACTATGGCTACACCTTC | CASTAGNYGYTF | TRBJ1-2 | TRBV7-9 | - | 12 | few
TGCAGTGCGCAGGAGGGTGGTCAGCCCCAGCATTTT | CSAQEGGQPQHF | TRBJ1-5 | TRBV20-1 | - | 12 | -
TGCGCCAGCAGCTTCCGGGACAGCGATAATTCACCCCTCCACTTT | CASSFRDSDNSPLHF | TRBJ1-6 | TRBV5-1 | TRBD1 | 15 | -
TGTGCCAGCAGTGAGGGGCAAGAGACCCAGTACTTC | CASSEGQETQYF | TRBJ2-5 | TRBV6-5 | - | 12 | few
TGTGCCAGCAGTTCAGGGACAGGTCCTATGAACACTGAAGCTTTCTTT | CASSSGTGPMNTEAFF | TRBJ1-1 | TRBV6-2/TRBV6-3 | TRBD1 | 16 | few
TGCAGTGCCATGGGTCAGCCGGACACTGAAGCTTTCTTT | CSAMGQPDTEAFF | TRBJ1-1 | TRBV20-1 | - | 13 | few
TGCGCCAGCAGCCCAACGGGGGGCTGGACCGGGGAGCTGTTTTTT | CASSPTGGWTGELFF | TRBJ2-2 | TRBV5-1 | - | 15 | few
TGTGCCAGCAGTGGCCGGACTAGCGAGAACACCGGGGAGCTGTTTTTT | CASSGRTSENTGELFF | TRBJ2-2 | TRBV25-1 | TRBD2 | 16 | -
TGTGCCAGCAGTCCCGGACAGGGACGAGGCGGGGAGCTGTTTTTT | CASSPGQGRGGELFF | TRBJ2-2 | TRBV25-1 | TRBD1 | 15 | many
TGTGCCAGCAGTTTATCCGGGGACTACAATGAGCAGTTCTTC | CASSLSGDYNEQFF | TRBJ2-1 | TRBV27 | - | 14 | many
TGTGCCAGCAGTGAAATGACAGGGGATAATAGCAATCAGCCCCAGCATTTT | CASSEMTGDNSNQPQHF | TRBJ1-5 | TRBV25-1 | TRBD1 | 17 | -
TGCAGTGCTAGATGGGCGGGATCCAACACCGGGGAGCTGTTTTTT | CSARWAGSNTGELFF | TRBJ2-2 | TRBV20-1 | - | 15 | -
TGCGCCAGCAGCCATCCCGGGGGGGGGGCGACATCCTACGAGCAGTACTTC | CASSHPGGGATSYEQYF | TRBJ2-7 | TRBV4-1 | TRBD2 | 17 | -
TGCGCCAGCAGCTTAACCTCGGACACCCACTATGGCTACACCTTC | CASSLTSDTHYGYTF | TRBJ1-2 | TRBV5-1 | - | 15 | few
TGTGCCAGCAGCACGGGACTAGCGGGTAACTACGAGCAGTACTTC | CASSTGLAGNYEQYF | TRBJ2-7 | TRBV7-2 | TRBD2 | 15 | -
TGTGCCAGCAGGAGGCTCCAGCGGGGGGATACGCAGTATTTT | CASRRLQRGDTQYF | TRBJ2-3 | TRBV2 | TRBD2 | 14 | -
TGCAGTGCTAGTGAGGGGATTCGCGAGCAGTACTTC | CSASEGIREQYF | TRBJ2-7 | TRBV20-1 | - | 12 | -
TGTGCCAGCAGTAACCGGGACAGGGGGCTCTTGGATGAGCAGTTCTTC | CASSNRDRGLLDEQFF | TRBJ2-1 | TRBV6-5 | TRBD1 | 16 | few
TGTGCCAGCAGTGAATGGGCGGGCTCTGGAAACACCATATATTTT | CASSEWAGSGNTIYF | TRBJ1-3 | TRBV25-1 | - | 15 | few
TGTGCCAGCAGCGTTTCGACTAGCGGCTACAATGAGCAGTTCTTC | CASSVSTSGYNEQFF | TRBJ2-1 | TRBV9 | TRBD2 | 15 | few
TGTGCCACCAGCAGAGCTAGGGGTTGGAGTTGGAATGAGCAGTTCTTC | CATSRARGWSWNEQFF | TRBJ2-1 | TRBV15 | - | 16 | few
TGTGCCAGCAGCTTAAGTGGTTTAAGGCGCCTCCACTTT | CASSLSGLRRLHF | TRBJ1-6 | TRBV7-6 | - | 13 | once
TGTGCCAGCAGCCCACATCCCGGGGAGCTGTTTTTT | CASSPHPGELFF | TRBJ2-2 | TRBV11-2 | - | 12 | many
TGTGCCAGCAGCTCCATCGATACTAGCAATCAGCCCCAGCATTTT | CASSSIDTSNQPQHF | TRBJ1-5 | TRBV5-5 | - | 15 | few
TGCAGTGCTACCAGGAGCTCAGATACGCAGTATTTT | CSATRSSDTQYF | TRBJ2-3 | TRBV20-1 | - | 12 | few
TGTGCCAGCAGTTTGGGCGGGAGTGGAAAATCCTACAATGAGCAGTTCTTC | CASSLGGSGKSYNEQFF | TRBJ2-1 | TRBV12-3/TRBV12-4 | TRBD2 | 17 | many
TGTGCCAGCCAAAAATCGGCACCCCCTGGGGCCAACGTCCTGACTTTC | CASQKSAPPGANVLTF | TRBJ2-6 | TRBV2 | - | 16 | few